This TCR beta chain came from a study of vaccination and CD4 T cells after COVID-19. At the level of the study: Between diagnosis and the drawing of post-COVID samples lay a median roughly 94 days (range 35 to 161).

Sequenced with the Oncomine TCR Beta short-read assay was DNA taken from cultured CD4+ T cells. TCRdb reprocessed the PCR reads via MiXCR and lists one record per CDR3 protein. The sample carries some 8,000 distinct CDR3 sequences, about 61% recorded once. The CDR3 covers 15 residues. Germline CDR1 SGHVS, CDR2 FQNEAQ. J was trimmed by 3 bases and V by 4 bases; bases with no gene match: 6. About this clonotype: Its cognate antigen is unknown.

Treatment specified: approximately nine-day PBMC culture with coronavirus spike peptide pools or control peptides (ViraFEST assay). Positive SARS-CoV-2 PCR tests in convalescent patients dated from March to December 2020, pre-Alpha, Beta and Delta. Sequencing was performed on CD4+ T cells from blood, cultured in vitro. The genes are TRBV7-8 and TRBJ2-3; 8 bases align to TRBD1. The clonotype comes from a human donor who had recovered from COVID-19. The DNA of the CDR3 is TGTGCCAGCAGCTACCGACAGGGGAGAACAGATACGCAGTATTTT. Amino acids: CASSYRQGRTDTQYF.